This T cell receptor beta chain was recorded in a study of beta chain features in type 1 diabetes. Whole-study findings and limits: Shortening of TCRB CDR3s, moderate but significant, appeared in all four CD4+ subsets of Type 1 diabetes patients. Patients showed naive, central memory and Treg TCRB repertoires that appeared more similar than those of healthy donors.

Expressed TCRB transcripts got sequenced, as all isolated RNA was reverse transcribed. Measured with immunoSEQ multiplex PCR; TCRdb has only the in-frame clones, and not every one. The data contain about 640,000 clones, roughly 12% of them singletons. Comments on this clone: Its antigen is currently unknown.

V lost 1 base, J lost 2 bases, and 12 bases lay in between. This CDR3 has 15 amino acids. The V gene's germline CDR1 is SGHRS and CDR2 YFSETQ. Each of the CD4+ naive, central memory, regulatory and stem cell-like memory populations was sorted via CD45RO/CCR7/CD25/CD127/CD95/CD27. Populations isolated by sorting all had purity greater than 95%. This TCR was sampled from a man aged 30-40 years with type 1 diabetes. The sample comprised naive CD4+ T cells from blood. The rearrangement uses TRBV5-1 and TRBJ2-5, with D perhaps TRBD2 (6 bases). CDR3 protein: CASSLHSGTQETQYF. The CDR3 region has the DNA TGCGCCAGCAGCTTGCATAGCGGCACACAAGAGACCCAGTACTTC. Looking up the rest from reference TRBV5-1 and TRBJ2-5 gives the full variable domain: KAGVTQTPRYLIKTRGQQVTLSCSPISGHRSVSWYQQTPGQGLQFLFEYFSETQRNKGNFPGRFSGRQFSNSRSEMNVSTLELGDSALYLCASSLHSGTQETQYFGPGTRLLVL.